This TCR beta chain was recorded in a study of Graves' ophthalmopathy and Graves' hyperthyroidism. The study, taken as a whole, reports: In blood appeared most of the expanded thyroid clonotypes whose frequency exceeded 0.001.

There are 15 residues in the CDR3. The germline V gene has CDR1 SNHLY and CDR2 FYNNEI. Trimming shortened V by 6 bases and J by 2 bases, and 14 bases separated the two germline ends. Turning to this clonotype: Its matching antigen is unknown.

Isolation of PBMCs was performed using over 8 ml of fresh peripheral blood. The sequenced template was RNA, covering the TCR beta CDR3 region. The library came from an HTBI-primed first-round RT-PCR and a second-round multiplex PCR. In TCRdb, the multiplex PCR reads were re-called with MiXCR into one record per CDR3 protein. The sample includes a few hundred thousand distinct CDR3 sequences, about 16% of them seen just once. The TCR was taken from a woman aged 18-29 years with stable Graves' hyperthyroidism. This chain uses TRBV2 with TRBJ1-3; maybe TRBD1 (6 bases). Sequencing input: peripheral blood. The CDR3: CASSILQGAGNTIYF. The CDR3 DNA reads as TGTGCCAGCAGCATACTACAGGGTGCTGGAAACACCATATATTTT. The full variable domain, completed using reference TRBV2 and TRBJ1-3, is EPEVTQTPSHQVTQMGQEVILRCVPISNHLYFYWYRQILGQKVEFLVSFYNNEISEKSEIFDDQFSVERPDGSNFTLKIRSTKLEDSAMYFCASSILQGAGNTIYFGEGSWLTVV.